The rows below give T cell receptor beta chains drawn from one sample of a study of blood T cell repertoires in COVID-19. TCRdb's copy holds only in-frame clones and misses some; the assay was immunoSEQ multiplex PCR. The sample has some 120,000 clones, roughly 90% seen once. The sequenced sample was peripheral blood. The receptor set was obtained from a human donor with acute or convalescent COVID-19. The donor label of this sample is uncertain. CDR3s include the opening cysteine and the closing phenylalanine or tryptophan.

>TRBV25-1
CASSAAGTSYEQYF
>TRBV28
CASSLPGQGLSYNSPLHF
>TRBV5-8
CASSLGSEEWNTEAFF
>TRBV7-2
CASTSRTDTGSGVAFF
>TRBV5-1
CASSISGRANEQFF
>TRBV7-2
CASSLAPGRVPGYTF
>TRBV6-2/TRBV6-3
CASSYQGELYNEQFF
>TRBV19
CASSNLDSPNEQFF
>TRBV28
CASNRPQGNYGYTF
>TRBV5-1
CASSFSGLNTGELFF
>TRBV4-3
CASSQPGTAPYGYTF
>TRBV19
CASSRQGGGNQPQHF
>TRBV30
CAWRVQGSYEQYF
>TRBV11-2
CASSVRLARDEQFF
>TRBV7-2
CASSSSQSTDTQYF
>TRBV2
CASSPQPGQVRGYTF
>TRBV9
CASSVLPGGPRSTDTQYF
>TRBV28
CASSSQAIPSLTNEKLFF
>TRBV7-2
CASAPVSQETQYF
>TRBV4-1
CASSQLPGQGAPGTNYGYTF
>TRBV19
CASSNYFSGTVSQPQHF
>TRBV23-1
CASSQSWAENATNEKLFF
>TRBV21-1
CASSKEGREAEAFF
>TRBV28
CASSASTGVWGRIDSGANVLTF
>TRBV14
CASSQGSPGIWYGYTF
>TRBV4-1
CASSQDRDILVLTF
>TRBV30
CAWAGTGIHTIYF
>TRBV6-2/TRBV6-3
CASSRTDREYEQYF
>TRBV6-5
CASQTSGMGGETQYF
>TRBV13
CASRMLTVNTEAFF
>TRBV6-5
CASSLQRNQPQHF
>TRBV18
CASSPQRGSYNSPLHF
>TRBV5-1
CASSLQGTPNLYGYTF
>TRBV27
CASSHTRTGVYEQYF
>TRBV21-1
CASSIPGGISGEQFF
>TRBV18
CASSLTGDTQYF
>TRBV12-3/TRBV12-4
CASSPYPWELFF
>TRBV4-1
CASSGGQGNFYEQYF
>TRBV20-1
CSARQYHEQYF
>TRBV4-3
CASSQDILGGAYEQYF
>TRBV7-3
CASSLQGGGTEAFF
>TRBV7-2
CASSFRGQGNEKLFF